Described below is a single T cell receptor (beta chain) sequence and its context. The antigen is unknown. This sample was included in a study of blood T cells in healthy people across ages. General study points: Higher diversity and more naive CD4+ cells were features of long-lived donors, compared to aged donors.

Caucasian individuals from Russia who were healthy and aged about 6 to 90 acted as donors. A minimum of 6 million PBMCs was isolated per sample. Next came a second PCR, run for about 7 to 12 cycles, which used a sample-barcoded 5' primer along with a J-beta primer mix. TCRdb called the 5' RACE reads again in MiXCR, with one record for every CDR3 protein. The sample consists of over 500,000 distinct CDR3 sequences, about 27% of them appearing once. These data were also filed under a second study, of T cells of mothers and their children. This second report adds: Reverse transcription into cDNA received all extracted RNA, at 1.5 ug per 15 ul.

This TCR came from a boy aged 2 to 10 in good health. The sequencing input was blood.

The CDR3 here is CSVGGGLLEETQYF. CDR3 nucleotides: TGCAGCGTTGGCGGGGGCCTGTTAGAAGAGACCCAGTACTTC. The V call is TRBV29-1, the J call TRBJ2-5; D might be TRBD2 (7 bases). Germline values: CDR1 SQVTM, CDR2 ANQGSEA. Deletions cut 4 bases from V and 3 bases from J, with 15 bases between. There are 14 residues in the CDR3.